This is a list of T cell receptor beta chains from one sample in a study of T cell responses to AZD1222 COVID-19 vaccine. Clones were sequenced by immunoSEQ multiplex PCR, and TCRdb holds only the in-frame ones, with some missing. The sample includes 110,000 or so clones, around 90% of them seen just once. The source material was peripheral blood, sampled on day 0 of MenACWY control vaccination. The receptors shown here come from an adult in good health. Each CDR3 is given without its conserved first and last residue. Each record gives: J gene, clone size, V gene, CDR3 protein. Only part of the rows carry a size: once, few, many, or a class if the clone is expanded.

>TRBJ1-5|.|TRBV28
ASSSTHRGGNQPQH
>TRBJ1-2|.|TRBV28
ASSLSDRANYGYT
>TRBJ2-4|.|TRBV3-1/TRBV3-2
ASCQNAATGRPEDIQY
>TRBJ1-4|.|TRBV4-1
ASSQEGGLNEKLF
>TRBJ1-1|.|TRBV4-3
ASSPKPGDLTAF
>TRBJ1-4|.|TRBV5-1
ASSISSGGRNEKLF
>TRBJ1-5|.|TRBV5-8
ASSLQPQH
>TRBJ1-6|.|TRBV2
ASPGTDNSPLH
>TRBJ1-1|.|TRBV11-1
ASSVELNTEAF
>TRBJ2-5|.|TRBV5-1
ASSLTGAGRTQY
>TRBJ2-6|few|TRBV11-1
ASSLASGETSSGANVLT
>TRBJ2-5|.|TRBV18
ASSPSGGTGVFETQY
>TRBJ1-2|.|TRBV10-3
AIGQGDYGYT
>TRBJ2-2|.|TRBV3-1/TRBV3-2
ASNGQGAGSGELF
>TRBJ1-1|.|TRBV25-1
ASQTAGPAEAF
>TRBJ1-2|.|TRBV9
ASSQEGNRRSNYGYT
>TRBJ1-1|.|TRBV6-5
ASSSFLGRNTEAF
>TRBJ2-5|.|TRBV7-2
ASSLGSSSETQY
>TRBJ2-2|once|TRBV7-6
ASSSTNTGELF
>TRBJ1-1|.|TRBV2
ASKGNAEAF
>TRBJ1-2|.|TRBV2
ASSGVSNYGYT
>TRBJ1-5|.|TRBV12-3/TRBV12-4
ASSSGGPQH
>TRBJ1-1|.|TRBV5-5
ASSPMQGGNTEAF
>TRBJ2-7|.|TRBV29-1
SVEGGQGPYEQY
>TRBJ1-1|.|TRBV12-3/TRBV12-4
ASSPTSITEAF
>TRBJ1-5|.|TRBV5-4
ASSLGGAGQPQH
>TRBJ2-7|.|TRBV7-8
ASSPGLAGRTAGGGEQY
>TRBJ1-2|.|TRBV15
ATSRAGTGTGYGYT
>TRBJ1-4|.|TRBV9
ASSVGTGGSEKLF
>TRBJ1-1|.|TRBV7-8
ASSPLGRNHTEAF
>TRBJ2-3|once|TRBV4-3
ASSQAAGSGSPDTQY
>TRBJ1-1|few|TRBV6-5
ASTQGGPNTEAF
>TRBJ2-1|.|TRBV9
ASSPGLAVYNEQF
>TRBJ1-4|.|TRBV6-5
ASSQTALNEKLF
>TRBJ2-6|.|TRBV19
ASSIDRGTGANVLT
>TRBJ1-2|once|TRBV20-1
SASPTGAPEITMLGT
>TRBJ2-7|.|TRBV9
ASSVGGQDYYEQY
>TRBJ1-6|once|TRBV27
ASSLSMPRVASPLH
>TRBJ1-2|.|TRBV11-3
ASSPRTGICFYGYT
>TRBJ1-1|.|TRBV19
ASSRGELAYTEAF
>TRBJ1-1|.|TRBV10-3
AISDVSGGKAF